Following are 5 T cell receptor beta chains from one sample sequenced in a study of low-dose radiotherapy and immunotherapy resistance in tumors. TRAV- and TRBV-specific primers, spanning alpha and beta chains, primed first-strand cDNA. Amplification of TCRs used a constant-region primer and V-primer adapter for 20 PCR cycles. MiXCR, applied by TCRdb to the reads, yields one record per CDR3 protein. The top ten hold roughly 8% of the sample, which has 9,500 to 14,000 distinct CDR3 sequences, approximately 55% seen once. Receptors were obtained from a human donor with advanced metastatic prostate, ovarian, gallbladder or colorectal cancer (not recorded which). This table probably holds off-target reads from a library built for another chain.

This sequence joins TRBV10-3 and TRBJ1-2; 8 nucleotides agree with TRBD1. V was clipped by 6 bases and J by 10 bases; unmatched bases: 7. The V gene's germline CDR1 is ENHRY and CDR2 SYGVKD. The CDR3 runs 12 residues. CDR3 DNA: TGTGCCATCAGGAGGACAGGGCCTTTCTACACCTTC. Translation gives CAIRRTGPFYTF.

The rearrangement joins TRBV7-3 to TRBJ2-2, with D perhaps matching TRBD2 (6 bases). Deletions cut 1 base from V and 4 bases from J, with 10 bases between. In germline, CDR1 is SGHTA, CDR2 FQGTGA. The CDR3 sequence is 15 residues long. The CDR3, as DNA: TGTGCCAGCAGCTTAAATACCGGGGGCACCGGGGAGCTGTTTTTT. Its translation is CASSLNTGGTGELFF.

The chain has TRBV10-2 and TRBJ2-7; no definite D call. V was trimmed by 0 bases and J by 6 bases, leaving 9 bases between them. This CDR3 contains 13 residues. Germline values: CDR1 WSHSY, CDR2 SAAADI. The CDR3 is CASSESRWSEQYF. The CDR3 DNA reads as TGCGCCAGCAGTGAGTCGAGGTGGTCCGAGCAGTACTTC.

As DNA, the CDR3 is TGTGCCAGCAGTGTTGGGACAGTACAAGAGACCCAGTACTTC. Translating it yields CASSVGTVQETQYF. This chain uses TRBV6-8 with TRBJ2-5; 7 bases agree with TRBD1. CDR1 and CDR2 from the germline V gene are MNHGY and SAAAGT. Trimming took 5 bases from V and 2 from J; bases not matched to a gene: 5. The CDR3 totals 14 residues.

V gene TRBV14 combines with J gene TRBJ2-5; TRBD1 matches 7 bases. The CDR3 is 13 residues long. Germline V gene data show CDR1 as SGHDN and CDR2 as FVKESK. V was pared by 5 bases and J by 7 bases, with 7 bases of the junction left unmatched. The CDR3 here is CASSVTGVGTQYF. The CDR3 nucleotides read TGTGCCAGCAGCGTAACAGGGGTGGGGACCCAGTACTTC.